The clone carrying this T cell receptor beta chain was observed a few times. Its matching antigen is unknown. Additional DNA sequences in this sample encode the identical CDR3. This sample stems from a study of beta chain features in type 1 diabetes. Turning to the study itself: No patient-donor differences in age, gender, total cells or subset yield.

Of the isolated RNA, all was reverse transcribed, and so the sequenced material was expressed TCRB transcripts. The table came from immunoSEQ multiplex PCR; TCRdb's copy has only in-frame clones and leaves some out. The repertoire has hundreds of thousands of clones, more than 12% of them found once; the top ten carry approximately 0.043%. Based on CD45RO/CCR7/CD25/CD127/CD95/CD27, CD4+ regulatory, stem cell-like memory, naive and central memory cells were sorted. V was pared by 4 bases and J by 4 bases, with 0 bases of the junction left unmatched. The CDR3 extends over 12 amino acids. The germline gives CDR1 SQVTM, CDR2 ANQGSEA. General study results and limits: Naive, central memory and regulatory TCRB repertoires appeared more similar among patients than healthy donors. Moderate yet significant TCRB CDR3 shortening was seen in Type 1 diabetes patients in all four CD4+ subsets.

The chain recombines TRBV29-1 with TRBJ1-5, with 8 bases identical to TRBD1. The clonotype originates from a man between 18 and 29 years old with type 1 diabetes. Input material: naive CD4+ T cells from blood. The CDR3 coding sequence is TGCAGCGTTGGACAGGGGAATCAGCCCCAGCATTTT. It specifies CSVGQGNQPQHF. The full variable domain, in which reference TRBV29-1 and TRBJ1-5 provide the parts outside the CDR3, is SAVISQKPSRDICQRGTSLTIQCQVDSQVTMMFWYRQQPGQSLTLIATANQGSEATYESGFVIDKFPISRPNLTFSTLTVSNMSPEDSSIYLCSVGQGNQPQHFGDGTRLSIL.